A single sample gave rise to the 7 T cell receptor beta chains below, sequenced in a study of T cells in Graves' hyperthyroidism and ophthalmopathy. The source material, RNA transcripts, was used to amplify TCR beta CDR3 regions. RT-PCR in the first round (using the HTBI primer set) targeted the TCR CDR3. TCRdb reprocessed the multiplex PCR reads with MiXCR, giving one entry per CDR3 protein. The sample consists of fewer than 450,000 distinct CDR3 sequences, 17% of them appearing once. The sample taken for sequencing was blood. The receptors shown here come from a woman aged 30 to 39 with Graves' hyperthyroidism that later progressed to Graves' ophthalmopathy.

This clonotype was seen ten or more times. This chain uses TRBV7-6 with TRBJ2-5; D is uncertain. The CDR3 spans 13 residues. Trimming left V 1 base short and J 5 bases short, with 8 bases between. The germline gives CDR1 SGHVS, CDR2 FNYEAQ. The CDR3 DNA reads as TGTGCCAGCAGCTTAGGGACCGGGGAGACCCAGTACTTC. Its protein is CASSLGTGETQYF.

This chain connects TRBV5-8 to TRBJ2-2, with D perhaps given as TRBD1 or TRBD2 (5 bases each). The CDR3 is 16 amino acids. The germline V and J ends were trimmed by 0 bases and 3 bases, with 12 bases remaining between them. In germline, CDR1 is SGHTS, CDR2 YDEGEE. The CDR3 bases are TGTGCCAGCAGCTTGGGGGACGTTGTGGACACCGGGGAGCTGTTTTTT. This sequence encodes CASSLGDVVDTGELFF.

This clonotype was counted many times. The rearrangement joins TRBV11-2 to TRBJ2-5, with 14 nucleotides matching TRBD2. The CDR3 extends over 17 amino acids. Germline assignment: CDR1 SGHAT and CDR2 FQNNGV. V trimming: 1 base; J trimming: 4 bases; junction bases outside the gene matches: 5. In DNA form, the CDR3 reads TGTGCCAGCAGCTTAGGGGTCGGACTAGCGGGGGGAGAGACCCAGTACTTC. As protein: CASSLGVGLAGGETQYF.

The chain has TRBV19 and TRBJ1-1, with TRBD1 as a possible D gene (6 bases). Per the germline V gene, CDR1 is LNHDA and CDR2 is SQIVND (reference sequence). V gave up 7 bases and J gave up 7 bases, with 13 bases separating them. The CDR3 extends over 12 amino acids. The CDR3 coding sequence is TGTGCCAGTACCCAGGGGTCCTATGAAGCTTTCTTT. It codes for CASTQGSYEAFF.

This clonotype was seen many times. The V and J genes are TRBV28 and TRBJ2-5; 13 positions agree with TRBD2. The CDR3 totals 13 residues. Unmatched junction bases numbered 5, after V lost 11 bases and J lost 5 bases. CDR1 is MDHEN and CDR2 is SYDVKM in the germline V gene. Here the CDR3 reads CAAGTSGEETQYF. The CDR3 nucleotides are TGTGCCGCAGGGACTAGCGGGGAGGAGACCCAGTACTTC.

This clonotype showed up just a few times. The chain uses TRBV7-9 and TRBJ2-1; TRBD2 matches 10 bases. Trimming took 3 bases from V and 9 from J; bases not matched to a gene: 8. The germline gives CDR1 SEHNR, CDR2 FQNEAQ (reference sequence). The CDR3 length is 15 residues. This CDR3 reads CASSFTAGGPIEQFF. CDR3 nucleotides: TGTGCCAGCAGCTTTACAGCGGGAGGGCCGATTGAGCAGTTCTTC.

This chain uses TRBV28 with TRBJ1-1, with D tentatively TRBD1 (6 bases). The CDR3 consists of 18 residues. Germline V gene lookup returns CDR1 MDHEN and CDR2 SYDVKM. Trimming took off 5 bases at V and 1 base at J, with 23 bases between the two ends. DNA of the CDR3: TGTGCCAGCAGTCCGCTTTCGTTCAGGGGCCCGTCGAACACTGAAGCTTTCTTT. This gives the protein CASSPLSFRGPSNTEAFF.